This note documents a single TCR beta chain sequence. What it binds is not known. These data belong to a study of STAT3 mutations in large granular lymphocyte leukemia. Study results and caveats: Every T-LGLL patient had at least one immunodominant TCRbeta clonotype.

TCRbeta libraries averaged around 39,000 productive templates per sample. TCRdb's copy holds only in-frame clones and misses some; the assay was immunoSEQ multiplex PCR. The data contain under 10,000 clones, roughly 90% of them singletons. The CDR3 loop spans 12 amino acids. The germline V and J ends were trimmed by 3 bases and 12 bases, with 12 bases remaining between them. Germline V gene sequence: CDR1 GTSNPN, CDR2 SVGIG (reference sequence). The sample comprised peripheral blood mononuclear cells. This sequence originates from an elderly man with T-cell large granular lymphocyte leukemia. Some clones in this sample may be carry-over from other donors' samples. The chain uses TRBV30 and TRBJ1-6, with D possibly being TRBD1 (6 bases). In nucleotides, the CDR3 is TGTGCCTGGAGGGGCCCGACAGGACCCCTCCACTTT. This gives the protein CAWRGPTGPLHF.